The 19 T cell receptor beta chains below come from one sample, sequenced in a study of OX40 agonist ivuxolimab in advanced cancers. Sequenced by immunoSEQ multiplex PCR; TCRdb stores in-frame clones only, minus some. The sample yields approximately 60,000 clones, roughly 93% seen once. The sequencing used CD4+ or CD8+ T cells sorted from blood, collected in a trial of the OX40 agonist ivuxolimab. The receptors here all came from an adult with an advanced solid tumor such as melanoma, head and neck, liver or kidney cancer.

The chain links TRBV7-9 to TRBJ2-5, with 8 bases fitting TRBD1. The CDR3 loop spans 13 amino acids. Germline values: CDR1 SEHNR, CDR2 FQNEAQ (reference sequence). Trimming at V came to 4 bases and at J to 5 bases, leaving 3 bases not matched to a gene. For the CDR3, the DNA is TGTGCCAGCAGCTCTCAGGGGGCGGAGACCCAGTACTTC. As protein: CASSSQGAETQYF.

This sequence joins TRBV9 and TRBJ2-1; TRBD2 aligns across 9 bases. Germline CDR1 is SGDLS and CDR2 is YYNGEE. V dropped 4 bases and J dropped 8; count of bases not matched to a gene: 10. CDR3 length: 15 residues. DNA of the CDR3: TGTGCCAGCAGCCCTCGACTAGCGGTGAACCATGAGCAGTTCTTC. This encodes CASSPRLAVNHEQFF.

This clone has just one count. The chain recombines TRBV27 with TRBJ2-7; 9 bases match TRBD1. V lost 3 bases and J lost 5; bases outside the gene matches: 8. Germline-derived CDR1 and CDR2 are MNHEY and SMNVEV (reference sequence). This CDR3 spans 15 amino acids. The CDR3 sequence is CASSLTTGGYDEQYF. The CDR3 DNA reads TGTGCCAGCAGTTTGACGACAGGGGGGTACGACGAGCAGTACTTC.

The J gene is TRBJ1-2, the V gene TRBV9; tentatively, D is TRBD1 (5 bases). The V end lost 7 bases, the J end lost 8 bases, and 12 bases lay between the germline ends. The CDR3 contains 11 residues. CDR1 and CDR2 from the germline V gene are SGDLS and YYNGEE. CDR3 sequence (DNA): TGTGCCAGCGATGGGGGGGACGGCTACACCTTC. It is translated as CASDGGDGYTF.

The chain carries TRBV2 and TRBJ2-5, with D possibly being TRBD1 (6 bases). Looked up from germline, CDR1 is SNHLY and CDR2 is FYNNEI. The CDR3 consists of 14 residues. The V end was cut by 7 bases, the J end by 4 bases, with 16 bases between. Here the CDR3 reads CASTEADSPETQYF. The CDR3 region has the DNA TGTGCCAGCACCGAAGCGGACAGTCCAGAGACCCAGTACTTC.

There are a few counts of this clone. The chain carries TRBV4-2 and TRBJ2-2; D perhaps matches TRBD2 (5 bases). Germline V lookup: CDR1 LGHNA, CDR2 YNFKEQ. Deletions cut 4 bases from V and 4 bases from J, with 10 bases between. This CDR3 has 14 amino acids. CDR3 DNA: TGTGCCAGCAGCCCCCCGGGAAGCACCGGGGAGCTGTTTTTT. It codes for CASSPPGSTGELFF.

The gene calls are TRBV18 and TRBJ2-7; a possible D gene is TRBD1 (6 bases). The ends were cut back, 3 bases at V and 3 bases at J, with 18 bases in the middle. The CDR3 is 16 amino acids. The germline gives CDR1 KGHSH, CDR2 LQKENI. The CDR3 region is CASSPTDRMLIYEQYF. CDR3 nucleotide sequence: TGTGCCAGCTCACCCACCGACAGGATGTTAATCTACGAGCAGTACTTC.

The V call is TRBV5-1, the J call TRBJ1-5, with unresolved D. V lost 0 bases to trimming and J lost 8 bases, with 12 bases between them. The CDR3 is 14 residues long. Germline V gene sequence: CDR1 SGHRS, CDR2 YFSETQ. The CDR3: CASSLGSGSKPQHF. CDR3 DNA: TGCGCCAGCAGCTTGGGTTCAGGTTCCAAGCCCCAGCATTTT.

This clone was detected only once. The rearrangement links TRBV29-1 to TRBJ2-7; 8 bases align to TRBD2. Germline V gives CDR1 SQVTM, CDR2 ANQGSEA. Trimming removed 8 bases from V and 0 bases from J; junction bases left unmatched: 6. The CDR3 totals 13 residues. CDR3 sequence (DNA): TGCAGCACCCGGGGGGGTGCCTCCTACGAGCAGTACTTC. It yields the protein CSTRGGASYEQYF.

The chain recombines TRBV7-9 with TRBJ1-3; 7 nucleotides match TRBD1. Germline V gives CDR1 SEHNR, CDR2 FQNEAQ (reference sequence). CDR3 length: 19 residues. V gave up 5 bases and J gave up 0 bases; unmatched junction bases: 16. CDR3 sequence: CASSRNRNPGGDSGNTIYF. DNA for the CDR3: TGTGCCAGCAGCCGCAACCGAAATCCAGGGGGGGACTCTGGAAACACCATATATTTT.

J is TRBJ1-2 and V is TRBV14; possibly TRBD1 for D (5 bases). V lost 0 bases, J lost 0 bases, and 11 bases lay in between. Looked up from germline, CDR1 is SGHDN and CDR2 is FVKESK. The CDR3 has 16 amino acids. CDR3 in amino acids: CASSQETQAPNYGYTF. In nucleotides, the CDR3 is TGTGCCAGCAGCCAAGAGACACAGGCCCCTAACTATGGCTACACCTTC.

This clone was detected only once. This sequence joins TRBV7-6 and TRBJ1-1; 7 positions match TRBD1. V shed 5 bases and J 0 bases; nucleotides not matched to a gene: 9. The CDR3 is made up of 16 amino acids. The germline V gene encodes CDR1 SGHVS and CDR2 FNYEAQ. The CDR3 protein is CASSPRQGPMNTEAFF. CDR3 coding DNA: TGTGCCAGCAGCCCGAGACAGGGCCCCATGAACACTGAAGCTTTCTTT.

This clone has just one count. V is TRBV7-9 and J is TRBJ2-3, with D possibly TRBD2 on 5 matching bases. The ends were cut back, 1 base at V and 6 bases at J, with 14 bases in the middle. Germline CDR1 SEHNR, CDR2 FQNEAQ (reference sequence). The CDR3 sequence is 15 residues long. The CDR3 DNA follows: TGTGCCAGCAGCTTAGGTGGGAGAGATTGGGATACGCAGTATTTT. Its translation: CASSLGGRDWDTQYF.

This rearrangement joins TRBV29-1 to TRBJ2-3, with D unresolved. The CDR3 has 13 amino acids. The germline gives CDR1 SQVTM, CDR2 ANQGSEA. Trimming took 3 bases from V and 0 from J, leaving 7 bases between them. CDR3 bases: TGCAGCGTTGATGACCCAAGCACAGATACGCAGTATTTT. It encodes CSVDDPSTDTQYF.

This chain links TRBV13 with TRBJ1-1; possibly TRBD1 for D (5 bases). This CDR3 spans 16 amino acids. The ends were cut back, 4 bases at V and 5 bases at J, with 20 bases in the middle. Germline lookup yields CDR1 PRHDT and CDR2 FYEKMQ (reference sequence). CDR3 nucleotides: TGTGCCAGCAGCTCACGGCTCCCGGGGGTCGGGACTGAAGCTTTCTTT. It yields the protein CASSSRLPGVGTEAFF.

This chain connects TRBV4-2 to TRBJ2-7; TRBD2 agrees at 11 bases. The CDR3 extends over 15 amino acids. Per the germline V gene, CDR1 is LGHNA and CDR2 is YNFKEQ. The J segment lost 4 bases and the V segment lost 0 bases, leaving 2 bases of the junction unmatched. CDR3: CASSQELAGVYEQYF. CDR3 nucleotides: TGTGCCAGCAGCCAAGAACTAGCGGGAGTTTACGAGCAGTACTTC.

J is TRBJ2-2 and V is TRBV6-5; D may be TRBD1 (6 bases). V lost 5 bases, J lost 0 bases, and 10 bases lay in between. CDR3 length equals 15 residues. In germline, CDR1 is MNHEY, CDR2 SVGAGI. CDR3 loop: CASSRQAANTGELFF. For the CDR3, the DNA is TGTGCCAGCAGTCGACAGGCAGCGAACACCGGGGAGCTGTTTTTT.

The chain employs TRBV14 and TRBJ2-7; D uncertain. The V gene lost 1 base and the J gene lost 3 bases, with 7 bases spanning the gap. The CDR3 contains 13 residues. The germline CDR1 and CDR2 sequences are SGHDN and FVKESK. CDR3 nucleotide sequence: TGTGCCAGCAGCCAAGGGGCCTTCTACGAGCAGTACTTC. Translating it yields CASSQGAFYEQYF.

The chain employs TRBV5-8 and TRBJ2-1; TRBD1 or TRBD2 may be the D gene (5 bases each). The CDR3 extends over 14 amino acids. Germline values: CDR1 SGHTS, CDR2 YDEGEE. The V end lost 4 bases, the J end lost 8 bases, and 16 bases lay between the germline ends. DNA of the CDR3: TGTGCCAGCAGCGCCCCGGGACCCACCTATGAGCAGTTCTTC. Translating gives CASSAPGPTYEQFF.